Following are 23 T cell receptor beta chains from one sample sequenced in a study of cytomegalovirus exposure and HLA in healthy donors (dated by TCRdb to 2016 to 2017). The method behind the library was the immunoSEQ multiplex PCR assay. A mixture of 60 forward primers for TCR Vbeta segments and 13 reverse primers for TCR Jbeta segments was used in the multiplex PCR. In its TCRdb copy, this immuneACCESS table keeps in-frame sequences only and misses some clones. Where compared with another copy, unresolved V genes explain less than half of these, and the others have no known cause. This sample comprises some 170,000 clones, roughly four fifths of them detected only once. Jointly, the top ten make up roughly 3% of the sample. Sequencing was performed on PBMCs. The receptor set was obtained from a woman aged 45-65 years in good health and CMV-seropositive.

V usage is TRBV2 and J usage is TRBJ1-4; D remains ambiguous. The CDR3 is 13 residues long. Germline V gene data show CDR1 as SNHLY and CDR2 as FYNNEI. The V gene lost 4 bases and the J gene lost 7 bases, with 10 bases spanning the gap. The CDR3 protein is CASSGGWVEKLFF. DNA of the CDR3: TGTGCCAGCAGTGGAGGGTGGGTTGAAAAACTGTTTTTT.

The chain has TRBV6-5 and TRBJ2-1; D not resolved. Germline V gives CDR1 MNHEY, CDR2 SVGAGI. V dropped 3 bases and J dropped 8 bases, with 5 bases sitting between them. The CDR3 totals 11 residues. The DNA for the CDR3 is TGTGCCAGCAGTTATAACTATGAGCAGTTCTTC. It translates to CASSYNYEQFF.

The V call is TRBV6-1, the J call TRBJ2-7; 11 bases align to TRBD1. This CDR3 spans 14 amino acids. CDR1 and CDR2 from the germline V gene are MNHNS and SASEGT. The V and J ends lost 4 bases and 2 bases, in that order; junction bases with no gene match: 1. CDR3 loop: CASSAGQGAYEQYF. The CDR3 coding sequence is TGTGCCAGCAGTGCGGGACAGGGGGCCTACGAGCAGTACTTC.

This clone came up a few times. The chain carries TRBV27 and TRBJ2-2; possible D gene TRBD1, 5 bases. In germline, CDR1 is MNHEY, CDR2 SMNVEV (reference sequence). The CDR3 is 15 amino acids. V dropped 0 bases and J dropped 6 bases, with 11 bases sitting between them. The DNA for the CDR3 is TGTGCCAGCAGTTTATCTGGGTGGGGCTCCGGGGAGCTGTTTTTT. Translating it yields CASSLSGWGSGELFF.

With respect to this clone: The sample contains more than one DNA sequence encoding this CDR3. The V call is TRBV2, the J call TRBJ1-1; D might be TRBD1 (6 bases). Germline CDR1 is SNHLY and CDR2 is FYNNEI. The CDR3 contains 14 residues. V was trimmed by 3 bases and J by 1 base, leaving 9 bases between them. The DNA for the CDR3 is TGTGCCAGCAGTGATGGGGGGGCGAACACTGAAGCTTTCTTT. It is translated as CASSDGGANTEAFF. The full variable domain, its missing parts supplied by reference TRBV2 and TRBJ1-1, is EPEVTQTPSHQVTQMGQEVILRCVPISNHLYFYWYRQILGQKVEFLVSFYNNEISEKSEIFDDQFSVERPDGSNFTLKIRSTKLEDSAMYFCASSDGGANTEAFFGQGTRLTVV.

This clone was counted a few times. The chain recombines TRBV6-5 with TRBJ2-7; D not certain. Germline loops: CDR1 MNHEY, CDR2 SVGAGI. The CDR3 is 13 amino acids. Trimming removed 6 bases from V and 1 base from J, with 10 bases in between. The CDR3 here is CASRPTESYEQYF. The CDR3 DNA reads as TGTGCCAGCAGACCGACGGAGTCCTACGAGCAGTACTTC.

The V call is TRBV6-5, the J call TRBJ2-1; D may be TRBD1 (6 bases). Germline V CDR1 and CDR2: MNHEY, SVGAGI. There are 13 residues in the CDR3. V was clipped by 5 bases and J by 8 bases, with 13 bases between them. Here the CDR3 reads CASSTRQDHEQFF. DNA of the CDR3: TGTGCCAGCAGTACCAGACAGGACCATGAGCAGTTCTTC.

The chain links TRBV9 to TRBJ2-2, with D hard to call. Germline CDR1 and CDR2: SGDLS and YYNGEE. V was trimmed by 4 bases and J by 1 base, leaving 5 bases between them. This CDR3 contains 13 residues. The CDR3 protein is CASSIGNTGELFF. The DNA for the CDR3 is TGTGCCAGCAGCATCGGGAACACCGGGGAGCTGTTTTTT.

This chain connects TRBV25-1 to TRBJ1-1, with D unresolved. This CDR3 is 12 amino acids long. The V gene's germline CDR1 is MGHDK and CDR2 SYGVNS. V dropped 6 bases and J dropped 1 base, with 6 bases sitting between them. This CDR3 reads CASRSGNTEAFF. DNA for the CDR3: TGTGCCAGCAGATCAGGGAACACTGAAGCTTTCTTT.

The rearrangement uses TRBV6-5 and TRBJ1-4; D unresolved. Germline V gene lookup returns CDR1 MNHEY and CDR2 SVGAGI. CDR3 length equals 13 residues. V lost 5 bases and J 6 bases, leaving 10 bases between the germline ends. The CDR3 region has the DNA TGTGCCAGCAGTCCCGAGAGGGATGAAAAACTGTTTTTT. It yields the protein CASSPERDEKLFF.

This chain connects TRBV19 to TRBJ2-5; 10 bases agree with TRBD2. The end of the DNA is better explained by TRBJ2-7, so the J call may be wrong. Germline loops: CDR1 LNHDA, CDR2 SQIVND (reference sequence). The CDR3 is 15 amino acids. Here the CDR3 reads CASSLLAGPSYEQYF. CDR3 nucleotides: TGTGCCAGTAGTCTACTAGCGGGGCCCTCCTACGAGCAGTACTTC.

This clone was detected only once. The chain carries TRBV2 and TRBJ1-6; 8 bases map to TRBD1. The CDR3 is 17 amino acids. Trimming cost V 6 bases and J 10 bases; bases outside gene matches: 17. Per the germline V gene, CDR1 is SNHLY and CDR2 is FYNNEI. CDR3 amino acids: CASRKRETGTGGSPLHF. DNA of the CDR3: TGTGCCAGCAGAAAAAGAGAAACCGGGACAGGTGGGTCACCCCTCCACTTT.

The chain combines TRBV10-3 with TRBJ2-5; TRBD1 might be the D (5 bases). Judging by the DNA end, TRBJ2-7 fits better; the J call may be wrong. Germline CDR1 reads ENHRY; CDR2 reads SYGVKD. The CDR3 is 14 residues long. The CDR3 bases are TGTGCCATCAGTGAGGCCAGGGTCAACTACGAGCAGTACTTC. Translation gives CAISEARVNYEQYF.

The chain joins TRBV7-8 to TRBJ1-2, with D unresolved. Per the germline V gene, CDR1 is SGHVS and CDR2 is FQNEAQ. V lost 7 bases and J lost 3, with 15 bases in between. This CDR3 spans 14 amino acids. CDR3 sequence: CASTEWEGDYGYTF. The CDR3 DNA reads TGTGCCAGCACCGAGTGGGAGGGAGACTATGGCTACACCTTC. Combining the CDR3 with reference TRBV7-8 and TRBJ1-2 gives the whole variable domain GAGVSQSPRYKVAKRGQDVALRCDPISGHVSLFWYQQALGQGPEFLTYFQNEAQLDKSGLPSDRFFAERPEGSVSTLKIQRTQQEDSAVYLCASTEWEGDYGYTFGSGTRLTVV.

The chain links TRBV19 to TRBJ1-5; possibly TRBD1 for D (6 bases). Germline values: CDR1 LNHDA, CDR2 SQIVND (reference sequence). This CDR3 comprises 15 residues. Trimming pared 4 bases from V and 5 bases from J, leaving 15 bases between. The DNA for the CDR3 is TGTGCCAGTAGTAACACAGGGAGTTGGGATCAGCCCCAGCATTTT. This encodes CASSNTGSWDQPQHF. The full variable domain, rest sourced from reference TRBV19 and TRBJ1-5, is DGGITQSPKYLFRKEGQNVTLSCEQNLNHDAMYWYRQDPGQGLRLIYYSQIVNDFQKGDIAEGYSVSREKKESFPLTVTSAQKNPTAFYLCASSNTGSWDQPQHFGDGTRLSIL.

V is TRBV9 and J is TRBJ2-5, with 10 bases aligning to TRBD2. After removal of 0 bases from V and 4 bases from J, the junction contained 3 bases not matched to a gene. This CDR3 comprises 15 residues. Germline V gene lookup returns CDR1 SGDLS and CDR2 YYNGEE. In DNA form, the CDR3 reads TGTGCCAGCAGCGTAGAGGCTAGCGGGAGAGAGACCCAGTACTTC. This codes for CASSVEASGRETQYF.

This rearrangement joins TRBV11-1 to TRBJ2-1; TRBD2 agrees at 8 bases. Germline CDR1 is SGHAT and CDR2 is FQDESV (reference sequence). This CDR3 is built from 16 residues. V lost 5 bases to trimming and J lost 7 bases; unmatched junction nucleotides: 13. DNA for the CDR3: TGTGCCAGCAGCACTACCCGGGCGGGGGGTAGTAATGAGCAGTTCTTC. This encodes CASSTTRAGGSNEQFF.

The rearrangement uses TRBV2 and TRBJ1-1; D not certain. Germline lookup yields CDR1 SNHLY and CDR2 FYNNEI. This CDR3 region has 14 residues. V was trimmed by 4 bases and J by 4 bases, leaving 13 bases between them. For the CDR3, the DNA is TGTGCCAGCAGTGGACTTGCTCCGGGCACTGAAGCTTTCTTT. This translates into CASSGLAPGTEAFF.

V gene TRBV4-3 combines with J gene TRBJ1-1; 7 positions agree with TRBD1. The germline gives CDR1 LGHNA, CDR2 YSLEER. CDR3 length: 14 residues. With 5 bases clipped from V and 7 bases from J, the junction kept 10 bases outside the gene matches. The CDR3 is CASSALTGYGEAFF. The CDR3 coding sequence is TGCGCCAGCAGCGCTCTGACAGGGTACGGTGAAGCTTTCTTT.

V usage is TRBV11-2 and J usage is TRBJ2-7; the D is unclear. In germline, CDR1 is SGHAT, CDR2 FQNNGV. The CDR3 loop spans 15 amino acids. Trimming shortened V by 1 base and J by 1 base, and 11 bases separated the two germline ends. This CDR3 is CASSLGRAVSYEQYF. Written as DNA, the CDR3 is TGTGCCAGCAGCTTAGGGCGTGCGGTGTCCTACGAGCAGTACTTC.

The chain carries TRBV10-3 and TRBJ2-7, with D perhaps TRBD1 (5 bases). V was clipped by 6 bases and J by 4 bases, with 13 bases between them. The CDR3 sequence is 13 residues long. Germline values: CDR1 ENHRY, CDR2 SYGVKD. Here the CDR3 reads CAIRSLRGYEQYF. The CDR3 nucleotides read TGTGCCATCAGGAGCCTTAGGGGTTACGAGCAGTACTTC.

V usage is TRBV7-9 and J usage is TRBJ2-1, with 7 positions matching TRBD2. Per germline, CDR1 SEHNR and CDR2 FQNEAQ (reference sequence). This CDR3 is 16 amino acids long. The trim removed 0 bases at V and 2 bases at J, leaving 4 bases unmatched. CDR3 sequence (DNA): TGTGCCAGCAGCTTAGCGAGCAGCGGGGCCTACAATGAGCAGTTCTTC. Translated, it gives CASSLASSGAYNEQFF.

The chain recombines TRBV2 with TRBJ2-7; D gene uncertain. The CDR3 has 14 residues. CDR1 and CDR2 (germline): SNHLY, FYNNEI. Trimming took off 2 bases at V and 3 bases at J, with 11 bases between the two ends. This CDR3 reads CASSESNNYYEQYF. CDR3 coding DNA: TGTGCCAGCAGTGAATCAAACAACTACTACGAGCAGTACTTC.